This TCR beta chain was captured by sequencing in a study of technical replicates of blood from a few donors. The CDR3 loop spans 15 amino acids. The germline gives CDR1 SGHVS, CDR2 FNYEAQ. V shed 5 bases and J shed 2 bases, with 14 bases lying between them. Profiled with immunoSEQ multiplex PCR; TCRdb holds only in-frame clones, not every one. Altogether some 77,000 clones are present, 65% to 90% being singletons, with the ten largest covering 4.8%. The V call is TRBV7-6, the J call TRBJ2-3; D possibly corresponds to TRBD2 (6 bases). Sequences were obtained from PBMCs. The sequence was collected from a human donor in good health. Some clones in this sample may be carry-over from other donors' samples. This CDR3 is CASSPGVAVTDTQYF. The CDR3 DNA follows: TGTGCCAGCAGCCCAGGAGTAGCGGTCACAGATACGCAGTATTTT.